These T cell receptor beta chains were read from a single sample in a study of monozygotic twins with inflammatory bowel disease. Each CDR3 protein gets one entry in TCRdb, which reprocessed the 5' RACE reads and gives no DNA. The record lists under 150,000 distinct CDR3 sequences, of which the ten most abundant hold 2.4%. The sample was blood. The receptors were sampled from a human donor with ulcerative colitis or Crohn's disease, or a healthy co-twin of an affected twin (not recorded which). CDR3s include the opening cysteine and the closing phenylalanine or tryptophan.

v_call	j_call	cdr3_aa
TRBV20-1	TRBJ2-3	CSARGLAGRTDTQYF
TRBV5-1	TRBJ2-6	CASIPEASEASGANVLTF
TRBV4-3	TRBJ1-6	CASSQPTGGGNSPLHF
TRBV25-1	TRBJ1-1	CASSEPGTYTEAFF
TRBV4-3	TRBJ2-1	CASSQDGGSYNEQFF
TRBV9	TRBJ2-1	CASSVVAGGNEQFF
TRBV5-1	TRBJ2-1	CASSLERISYNEQFF
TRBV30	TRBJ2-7	CAWDSGTLTYEQYF
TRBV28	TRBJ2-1	CASRRQESYNEQFF
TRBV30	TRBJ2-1	CAWSEGFAGDEQFF
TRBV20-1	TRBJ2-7	CSARVGGRRAYEQYF
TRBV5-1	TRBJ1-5	CASSPEAGNQPQHF
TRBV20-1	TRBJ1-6	CSARIRLNNSPLHF
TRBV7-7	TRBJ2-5	CASSLDGKQTQYF
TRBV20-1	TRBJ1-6	CSARWGRRNPLHF
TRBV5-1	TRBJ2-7	CASSWTGGNEQYF